These 32 T cell receptor beta chains were sequenced from one sample in a study of T cells in Graves' hyperthyroidism and ophthalmopathy. Amplification of TCR beta CDR3 regions was performed using RNA transcripts as template. HTBI primers were employed in a first-round RT-PCR of the TCR CDR3. TCRdb fed the multiplex PCR reads into MiXCR, producing one record per CDR3 protein. The profile shows 350,000 to 500,000 distinct CDR3 sequences, roughly 15% of them singletons. Sequencing input: blood. The receptors stem from a woman aged 18-30 years with Graves' hyperthyroidism.

This clonotype was counted many times. This chain connects TRBV6-1 to TRBJ2-7; D is perhaps TRBD2 (6 bases). V lost 8 bases and J 2 bases, leaving 13 bases between the germline ends. Germline V gene lookup returns CDR1 MNHNS and CDR2 SASEGT. This CDR3 spans 13 amino acids. The CDR3: CASARRGPYEQYF. CDR3 nucleotides: TGTGCCAGCGCGAGGCGGGGACCCTACGAGCAGTACTTC.

To note about this clonotype: A much larger clone lies one base from this, so it may be a read error. This CDR3 is missing its conserved last phenylalanine or tryptophan, likely due to a read error. This rearrangement joins TRBV7-2 to TRBJ2-7; 10 bases align to TRBD2. Germline trimming cut 1 base from V and 4 bases from J; bases unmatched to any gene: 4. The CDR3 is 15 amino acids. The germline CDR1 and CDR2 sequences are SGHTA and FQGNSA. The CDR3 region has the DNA TGTGCCAGCAGCTTAGGGACTAGCGGACTGTACGAGCAGTACCTC. Protein: CASSLGTSGLYEQYL.

This clonotype was recorded at least ten times. This rearrangement joins TRBV12-3 or TRBV12-4 to TRBJ1-5; D call uncertain. The V end was cut by 6 bases, the J end by 15 bases, with 24 bases between. This CDR3 spans 14 amino acids. The CDR3: CASSQGGVGKIAHF. The CDR3 coding sequence is TGTGCCAGCAGCCAAGGTGGGGTGGGGAAAATAGCGCATTTT.

This chain connects TRBV12-3 or TRBV12-4 to TRBJ2-3, with 15 bases identical to TRBD2. Unmatched junction bases numbered 5, after V lost 4 bases and J lost 3 bases. The CDR3 consists of 17 residues. The CDR3: CASSSGLAGGRTDTQYF. Here the CDR3 DNA reads TGTGCCAGCAGTTCTGGACTAGCGGGAGGGCGAACAGATACGCAGTATTTT.

This clonotype was found many times. The V gene is TRBV5-5, the J gene TRBJ2-7; TRBD1 matches 10 bases. This CDR3 region has 14 residues. V gave up 5 bases and J gave up 7 bases; unmatched junction bases: 9. CDR1 is SGHKS and CDR2 is YYEKEE in the germline V gene (reference sequence). The CDR3 DNA follows: TGTGCCAGCAGACTTGGGACAGGGGTGAGAGAGCAGTACTTC. It yields the protein CASRLGTGVREQYF.

This clonotype has more than one count but fewer than ten. V and J are TRBV7-9 and TRBJ1-1; D not resolved. Trimming left V 2 bases short and J 0 bases short, with 10 bases between. Germline CDR1 reads SEHNR; CDR2 reads FQNEAQ (reference sequence). The CDR3 is 15 amino acids. CDR3 in amino acids: CASSLMRSVNTEAFF. The CDR3 DNA reads TGTGCCAGCAGCTTAATGAGGTCCGTGAACACTGAAGCTTTCTTT.

Ten or more counts support this clonotype. V and J are TRBV6-2 or TRBV6-3 and TRBJ2-7, with a weak D call TRBD2 (5 bases). The CDR3 spans 15 residues. Germline V lookup: CDR1 MNHEY, CDR2 SVGEGT. Trimming stripped 4 bases from V and 2 bases from J, with 15 bases between. The CDR3 reads CASSSPPSPPYEQYF. The CDR3 nucleotides are TGTGCCAGCAGTTCCCCCCCTAGCCCGCCCTACGAGCAGTACTTC.

In the case of this clonotype: A much larger clone sits a single nucleotide away, making a read error possible. The chain joins TRBV3-1 to TRBJ2-3; 10 bases align to TRBD2. Germline-derived CDR1 and CDR2 are LGHDT and YNNKEL (reference sequence). This CDR3 contains 16 residues. The CDR3 spells CASTQASGRVTDTQYF. The CDR3 DNA sequence: TGTGCCAGCACCCAAGCGAGCGGGAGGGTGACAGATACGCAGTATTTT.

The chain combines TRBV4-2 with TRBJ2-1; D is uncertain. The length of the CDR3 is 16 residues. CDR1 is LGHNA, CDR2 YNFKEQ, per germline. Trimming pared 0 bases from V and 5 bases from J, leaving 14 bases between. The CDR3 loop reads CASSQDRALDHNEQFF. The CDR3 DNA reads as TGTGCCAGCAGCCAAGATCGGGCGCTAGACCACAATGAGCAGTTCTTC.

Points on this clonotype: This may be a read error: a much more frequent sequence differs by one nucleotide. The chain employs TRBV7-2 and TRBJ1-2, with D unclear. Germline CDR1 and CDR2: SGHTA and FQGNSA. This CDR3 contains 15 residues. Between the trimmed V and J ends, which lost 1 base and 5 bases, there was a span of 14 bases. The CDR3 spells CASSLDSDVRYGYTF. CDR3 bases: TGTGCCAGCAGCTTAGATTCCGACGTTCGGTATGGCTACACCTTC.

The chain couples TRBV12-3 or TRBV12-4 to TRBJ1-1; a possible D gene is TRBD1 (5 bases). Trimming cost V 3 bases and J 11 bases, with 16 bases left between them. This CDR3 comprises 13 residues. The CDR3 DNA reads as TGTGCCAGCAGTTTGGTTGCAGGGATAAAGGCTTTCTTT. This codes for CASSLVAGIKAFF.

This chain links TRBV12-3 or TRBV12-4 with TRBJ2-1, with D perhaps matching TRBD2 (6 bases). Deletions cut 7 bases from V and 7 bases from J, with 23 bases between. The CDR3 contains 16 residues. The CDR3 is CASTLPRDWKENEQFF. The CDR3 region has the DNA TGTGCCAGCACCCTGCCGAGGGACTGGAAGGAAAATGAGCAGTTCTTC.

As DNA, the CDR3 is TGTGCCAGCAGCCAAATCAGTCGTAGCGGGAGAGCCGGGGAGCTGTTTTTT. Its protein product is CASSQISRSGRAGELFF. The rearrangement joins TRBV3-1 to TRBJ2-2; 9 bases are a match to TRBD2. The V gene end was trimmed by 2 bases and the J gene end by 6 bases; junction bases not matched to a gene: 10. Germline V gene data show CDR1 as LGHDT and CDR2 as YNNKEL (reference sequence). The CDR3 runs 17 residues.

This chain joins TRBV9 and TRBJ1-1, with TRBD1 as a possible D gene (5 bases). The CDR3 is 14 residues long. The V end was cut by 6 bases, the J end by 4 bases, with 16 bases between. Germline CDR1 and CDR2: SGDLS and YYNGEE. The DNA of the CDR3 is TGTGCCAGCACCGGGGGGGATCGGCGCACTGAAGCTTTCTTT. This sequence encodes CASTGGDRRTEAFF.

The chain employs TRBV20-1 and TRBJ1-3, with D possibly TRBD1 on 5 matching bases. V gave up 1 base and J gave up 3 bases, with 13 bases separating them. The V gene's germline CDR1 is DFQATT and CDR2 SNEGSKA (reference sequence). The CDR3 is 15 residues long. Written as DNA, the CDR3 is TGCAGTGCTAGAGCGCCAGGGTTCTTTGGAAACACCATATATTTT. Amino acids: CSARAPGFFGNTIYF.

Ten or more counts support this clonotype. The rearrangement joins TRBV28 to TRBJ2-7; 10 bases fit TRBD2. Germline V lookup: CDR1 MDHEN, CDR2 SYDVKM. The CDR3 contains 16 residues. Trimming cost V 10 bases and J 5 bases; bases outside gene matches: 17. The CDR3 protein is CATQPQREGPRNEQYF. CDR3 sequence (DNA): TGTGCCACCCAACCTCAGCGGGAGGGCCCTCGGAACGAGCAGTACTTC.

The table lists this clonotype with many counts. The V call is TRBV2, the J call TRBJ1-5, with 9 positions matching TRBD1. In germline, CDR1 is SNHLY, CDR2 FYNNEI. With V trimmed by 8 bases and J by 4 bases, 3 bases remained unmatched. The CDR3 totals 13 residues. The CDR3 nucleotides read TGTGCCAGCGCAGGGACAGGGAATCAGCCCCAGCATTTT. The encoded protein is CASAGTGNQPQHF.

This clonotype was picked up a small number of times. The J gene is TRBJ2-4, the V gene TRBV29-1, with 7 bases lining up with TRBD2. Germline trimming cut 2 bases from V and 6 bases from J; bases unmatched to any gene: 10. Germline loops: CDR1 SQVTM, CDR2 ANQGSEA. CDR3 length: 15 residues. CDR3: CSVEPAGYSGNIQYF. CDR3 DNA: TGCAGCGTTGAACCAGCGGGATATTCAGGAAACATTCAGTACTTC. Supplemented by reference TRBV29-1 and TRBJ2-4, the full variable domain reads SAVISQKPSRDICQRGTSLTIQCQVDSQVTMMFWYRQQPGQSLTLIATANQGSEATYESGFVIDKFPISRPNLTFSTLTVSNMSPEDSSIYLCSVEPAGYSGNIQYFGAGTRLSVL.

There are many counts of this clonotype. This sequence joins TRBV28 and TRBJ2-6; either TRBD1 or TRBD2 may supply D (5 bases each). The CDR3 runs 18 residues. Germline values: CDR1 MDHEN, CDR2 SYDVKM. Trimming pared 5 bases from V and 4 bases from J, leaving 21 bases between. The CDR3 spells CASSAPFGTGKGANVLTF. The CDR3 region has the DNA TGTGCCAGCAGTGCACCCTTCGGGACGGGAAAAGGGGCCAACGTCCTGACTTTC. Supplemented by reference TRBV28 and TRBJ2-6, the full variable domain reads DVKVTQSSRYLVKRTGEKVFLECVQDMDHENMFWYRQDPGLGLRLIYFSYDVKMKEKGDIPEGYSVSREKKERFSLILESASTNQTSMYLCASSAPFGTGKGANVLTFGAGSRLTVL.

This clonotype was observed a few times. The chain couples TRBV28 to TRBJ1-1; D is perhaps TRBD1 (6 bases). CDR1 is MDHEN and CDR2 is SYDVKM in the germline V gene. This CDR3 has 17 residues. V lost 1 base, J lost 2 bases, and 17 bases lay in between. Written as DNA, the CDR3 is TGTGCCAGCAGTTTATCCAGGGGTGAGGCCGTAAACACTGAAGCTTTCTTT. Translation: CASSLSRGEAVNTEAFF.

This clonotype was seen ten or more times. This CDR3 is CASSLEVKETQYF. For the CDR3, the DNA is TGTGCCAGCAGTTTGGAGGTTAAAGAGACCCAGTACTTC. The chain recombines TRBV12-3 or TRBV12-4 with TRBJ2-5, with a tentative D call TRBD2 (5 bases). CDR3 length: 13 amino acids. V shed 3 bases and J shed 3 bases, with 8 bases lying between them.

Turning to this clonotype: Just one base apart from a much larger clone, this may be a read error. The gene calls are TRBV3-1 and TRBJ2-7, with D uncertain. Germline loops: CDR1 LGHDT, CDR2 YNNKEL (reference sequence). The CDR3 contains 14 residues. Trimming took 4 bases from V and 2 from J, leaving 12 bases between them. The CDR3 loop is CASSLSVTTYEQYF. The CDR3 DNA reads TGTGCCAGCAGCCTATCCGTGACAACCTACGAGCAGTACTTC.

In its sample, this clonotype was seen many times. The gene calls are TRBV11-2 and TRBJ2-1, with TRBD2 identical over 9 bases. Germline-derived CDR1 and CDR2 are SGHAT and FQNNGV. V was pared by 7 bases and J by 2 bases, with 6 bases of the junction left unmatched. The CDR3 sequence is 15 residues long. CDR3 nucleotide sequence: TGTGCCAGCAACAGAGCGGGAGGAACCTACAATGAGCAGTTCTTC. It codes for CASNRAGGTYNEQFF.

The chain links TRBV24-1 to TRBJ2-3, with 8 positions matching TRBD2. J gave up 2 bases and V 4 bases, and 10 bases lay outside the gene matches. The germline V gene has CDR1 KGHDR and CDR2 SFDVKD. This CDR3 contains 17 residues. The chain's CDR3 is CATSDHLAGITTDTQYF. The CDR3 DNA is TGTGCCACCAGTGACCATCTAGCGGGTATCACCACAGATACGCAGTATTTT.

This clonotype was counted a few times. The CDR3 protein is CASSETGTENNSPLHF. The CDR3 DNA reads TGTGCCAGCAGTGAAACCGGGACAGAAAATAATTCACCCCTCCACTTT. This sequence joins TRBV25-1 and TRBJ1-6; 7 bases map to TRBD1. CDR3 length: 16 amino acids. Germline V lookup: CDR1 MGHDK, CDR2 SYGVNS. V dropped 2 bases and J dropped 5; count of bases not matched to a gene: 6.

Turning to this clonotype: A junction boundary mismatches the germline segment, possibly from a read error. V and J are TRBV15 and TRBJ1-4, with TRBD1 identical over 8 bases. Germline loops: CDR1 LNHNV, CDR2 YYDKDF (reference sequence). The CDR3 contains 16 residues. The CDR3 sequence: CAASKSPGQVNEKLFF. CDR3 DNA sequence: TGTGCCGCCAGCAAATCCCCGGGACAGGTTAATGAAAAACTGTTTTTT.

There are many counts of this clonotype. This chain joins TRBV3-1 and TRBJ2-2; possibly TRBD1 for D (6 bases). The CDR3 sequence is 15 residues long. Trimming took off 4 bases at V and 7 bases at J, with 16 bases between the two ends. The V gene's germline CDR1 is LGHDT and CDR2 YNNKEL (reference sequence). In nucleotides, the CDR3 is TGTGCCAGCAGCCTAACGACAGGCTACGGCGGGGAGCTGTTTTTT. It yields the protein CASSLTTGYGGELFF.

This clonotype was observed a handful of times. This chain uses TRBV6-5 with TRBJ2-2; 10 bases are a match to TRBD2. The CDR3 runs to 18 residues. Germline V gene sequence: CDR1 MNHEY, CDR2 SVGAGI. J was trimmed by 3 bases and V by 2 bases; bases with no gene match: 9. This CDR3 is CASSYRTQGLADTGELFF. CDR3 sequence (DNA): TGTGCCAGCAGTTACCGCACTCAAGGACTAGCGGACACCGGGGAGCTGTTTTTT.

J is TRBJ2-3 and V is TRBV24-1; 8 positions match TRBD1. V was clipped by 1 base and J by 5 bases; unmatched bases: 25. Germline CDR1 reads KGHDR; CDR2 reads SFDVKD. This CDR3 has 22 amino acids. The CDR3 nucleotides read TGTGCCACCAGTGATTTTTATGCTAGGACAGGGCTCTCGGCTTTGAAGCTAGATACGCAGTATTTT. Encoded protein: CATSDFYARTGLSALKLDTQYF.

This clonotype was counted many times. The rearrangement joins TRBV5-6 to TRBJ1-5; D ambiguous. The CDR3 runs 14 residues. The germline gives CDR1 SGHDT, CDR2 YYEEEE. V was trimmed by 1 base and J by 5 bases, leaving 10 bases between them. DNA for the CDR3: TGTGCCAGCAGCTTGTCGGCAGATGATCAGCCCCAGCATTTT. It specifies CASSLSADDQPQHF.

Notes on this clonotype: A much larger clone differs from this one at a single base, so this may be a read error. This chain's CDR3 is CASSLNFPRVEAQYF. The CDR3 DNA follows: TGTGCCAGCAGTTTAAATTTTCCTAGGGTGGAGGCCCAGTACTTC. V is TRBV12-3 or TRBV12-4 and J is TRBJ2-5; TRBD2 is a possible D gene (5 bases). The CDR3 has 15 amino acids. V was shortened by 2 bases and J by 9 bases, with 19 bases between the two germline ends.

There are many counts of this clonotype. The rearrangement joins TRBV3-1 to TRBJ2-2; D remains unclear. Between the trimmed V and J ends, which lost 1 base and 9 bases, there was a span of 9 bases. The CDR3 length is 13 residues. The V gene's germline CDR1 is LGHDT and CDR2 YNNKEL (reference sequence). As DNA, the CDR3 is TGTGCCAGCAGCCAAGTTACGGGTAGGGAGCTGTTTTTT. Its protein product is CASSQVTGRELFF.